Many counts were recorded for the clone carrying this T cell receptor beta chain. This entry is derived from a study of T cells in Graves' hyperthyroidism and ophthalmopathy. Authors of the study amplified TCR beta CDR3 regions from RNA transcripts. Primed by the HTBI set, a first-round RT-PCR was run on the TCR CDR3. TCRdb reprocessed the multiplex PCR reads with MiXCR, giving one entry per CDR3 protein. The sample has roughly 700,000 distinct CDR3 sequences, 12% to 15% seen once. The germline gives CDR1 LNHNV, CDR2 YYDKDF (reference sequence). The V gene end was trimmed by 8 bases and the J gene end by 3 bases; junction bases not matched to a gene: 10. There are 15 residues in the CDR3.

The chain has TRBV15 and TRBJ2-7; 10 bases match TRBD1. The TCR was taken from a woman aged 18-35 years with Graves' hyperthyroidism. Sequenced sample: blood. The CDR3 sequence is CATPGPGTGDYEQYF. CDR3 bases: TGTGCCACCCCTGGCCCCGGGACAGGGGACTACGAGCAGTACTTC.